A selection of T cell receptor beta chains follows, all from one sample in a study of blood T cell repertoires in COVID-19. Here immunoSEQ multiplex PCR was the method, and the copy in TCRdb shows in-frame clones only, minus some. Among 200,000 to 250,000 clones listed, about 83% were seen once. The sample consisted of peripheral blood. These TCRs come from an older man with acute or convalescent COVID-19. CDR3s include the opening cysteine and the closing phenylalanine or tryptophan. The D gene is left open where the match is weak. Rows may omit the clone size; those that give it use once, few, many or a size class.

clone_size: .; j_call: TRBJ1-4; v_call: TRBV4-1; d_call: TRBD1; cdr3_aa: CASSQDVTGWSEKLFF; cdr3_nt: TGCGCCAGCAGCCAAGATGTGACAGGGTGGAGTGAAAAACTGTTTTTT
clone_size: .; j_call: TRBJ1-5; v_call: TRBV2; d_call: .; cdr3_aa: CASSEDRQLRPQHF; cdr3_nt: TGTGCCAGCAGTGAAGACAGGCAGTTGAGGCCCCAGCATTTT
clone_size: .; j_call: TRBJ2-2; v_call: TRBV7-9; d_call: TRBD1; cdr3_aa: CASSSNRGRRTGELFF; cdr3_nt: TGTGCCAGCAGCAGTAACAGGGGGCGACGCACCGGGGAGCTGTTTTTT
clone_size: .; j_call: TRBJ2-7; v_call: TRBV24-1; d_call: .; cdr3_aa: CATTSTYEQYF; cdr3_nt: TGTGCCACCACGTCTACCTACGAGCAGTACTTC
clone_size: .; j_call: TRBJ2-1; v_call: TRBV24-1; d_call: .; cdr3_aa: CATSDLMNSSYNEQFF; cdr3_nt: TGTGCCACCAGTGACCTGATGAACTCCTCCTACAATGAGCAGTTCTTC
clone_size: .; j_call: TRBJ2-7; v_call: TRBV16; d_call: .; cdr3_aa: CASSQSWGAYEQYF; cdr3_nt: TGTGCCAGCAGCCAATCCTGGGGGGCCTACGAGCAGTACTTC
clone_size: .; j_call: TRBJ2-5; v_call: TRBV5-4; d_call: TRBD2; cdr3_aa: CASSLISGGARETQYF; cdr3_nt: TGTGCCAGCAGCTTGATCAGCGGGGGGGCCCGGGAGACCCAGTACTTC
clone_size: .; j_call: TRBJ2-1; v_call: TRBV5-1; d_call: TRBD2; cdr3_aa: CASSLAGTRMGDNEQFF; cdr3_nt: TGCGCCAGCAGCTTGGCCGGGACTAGGATGGGCGACAATGAGCAGTTCTTC
clone_size: .; j_call: TRBJ2-3; v_call: TRBV19; d_call: .; cdr3_aa: CATAGPPLGDTQYF; cdr3_nt: TGTGCCACCGCGGGTCCACCTTTAGGGGATACGCAGTATTTT
clone_size: .; j_call: TRBJ2-3; v_call: TRBV19; d_call: .; cdr3_aa: CASKGRNADTQYF; cdr3_nt: TGTGCCAGTAAAGGGAGGAACGCAGATACGCAGTATTTT
clone_size: .; j_call: TRBJ2-7; v_call: TRBV3-1/TRBV3-2; d_call: .; cdr3_aa: CASSQRGSYEQYF; cdr3_nt: TGTGCCAGCAGCCAAAGGGGGAGTTACGAGCAGTACTTC
clone_size: .; j_call: TRBJ2-2; v_call: TRBV4-1; d_call: .; cdr3_aa: CASSQIRGGLTGGELFF; cdr3_nt: TGCGCCAGCAGCCAGATTAGGGGGGGGCTTACAGGAGGGGAGCTGTTTTTT
clone_size: .; j_call: TRBJ2-3; v_call: TRBV5-1; d_call: .; cdr3_aa: CASSLGIRGMTDTQYF; cdr3_nt: TGCGCCAGCAGCTTGGGGATCAGGGGAATGACAGATACGCAGTATTTT
clone_size: once; j_call: TRBJ1-4; v_call: TRBV7-2; d_call: .; cdr3_aa: CASSYGGSEKLFF; cdr3_nt: TGTGCCAGCAGCTACGGAGGTAGTGAAAAACTGTTTTTT
clone_size: once; j_call: TRBJ1-3; v_call: TRBV29-1; d_call: .; cdr3_aa: CSAGPGVDVGNTIYF; cdr3_nt: TGCAGCGCAGGACCCGGGGTTGATGTGGGAAACACCATATATTTT
clone_size: .; j_call: TRBJ2-3; v_call: TRBV7-2; d_call: .; cdr3_aa: CASSLAKGLGDTQYF; cdr3_nt: TGTGCCAGCAGCTTAGCTAAGGGGCTTGGGGATACGCAGTATTTT
clone_size: .; j_call: TRBJ2-5; v_call: TRBV4-2; d_call: TRBD2; cdr3_aa: CASSLGGVQETQYF; cdr3_nt: TGTGCCAGCAGCTTGGGGGGGGTGCAAGAGACCCAGTACTTC
clone_size: .; j_call: TRBJ2-7; v_call: TRBV5-1; d_call: .; cdr3_aa: CASSLATGRGTYEQYF; cdr3_nt: TGCGCCAGCAGCTTGGCTACAGGGAGGGGGACCTACGAGCAGTACTTC
clone_size: .; j_call: TRBJ1-6; v_call: TRBV29-1; d_call: .; cdr3_aa: CSVQEGSSYNSPLHF; cdr3_nt: TGCAGCGTCCAGGAGGGCAGCTCCTATAATTCACCCCTCCACTTT
clone_size: once; j_call: TRBJ1-1; v_call: TRBV7-8; d_call: TRBD1; cdr3_aa: CASSLRRQGLNTEAFF; cdr3_nt: TGTGCCAGCAGCTTAAGGCGACAGGGCCTCAACACTGAAGCTTTCTTT
clone_size: .; j_call: TRBJ2-7; v_call: TRBV24-1; d_call: TRBD2; cdr3_aa: CATSSGTYEQYF; cdr3_nt: TGTGCCACCTCTAGCGGGACCTACGAGCAGTACTTC
clone_size: .; j_call: TRBJ2-1; v_call: TRBV14; d_call: .; cdr3_aa: CASSQDRWRGNEQFF; cdr3_nt: TGTGCCAGCAGCCAAGATAGGTGGCGGGGTAATGAGCAGTTCTTC
clone_size: .; j_call: TRBJ1-2; v_call: TRBV7-2; d_call: .; cdr3_aa: CASSLTAGAPYHGYTF; cdr3_nt: TGTGCCAGCAGCTTGACCGCGGGGGCGCCGTATCATGGCTACACCTTC
clone_size: few; j_call: TRBJ1-1; v_call: TRBV2; d_call: .; cdr3_aa: CASSDPLTEAFF; cdr3_nt: TGTGCCAGCAGTGACCCATTGACTGAAGCTTTCTTT
clone_size: .; j_call: TRBJ1-4; v_call: TRBV9; d_call: .; cdr3_aa: CASSRDIVNEKLFF; cdr3_nt: TGTGCCAGCAGCCGGGACATAGTTAATGAAAAACTGTTTTTT
clone_size: .; j_call: TRBJ2-7; v_call: TRBV5-1; d_call: .; cdr3_aa: CASSEQGNRPYEQYF; cdr3_nt: TGCGCCAGCAGTGAACAGGGCAACCGCCCCTACGAGCAGTACTTC
clone_size: .; j_call: TRBJ1-2; v_call: TRBV6-2/TRBV6-3; d_call: TRBD1; cdr3_aa: CASSYLEDRYGYTF; cdr3_nt: TGTGCCAGCAGTTATCTCGAGGACAGGTATGGCTACACCTTC
clone_size: .; j_call: TRBJ1-2; v_call: TRBV18; d_call: .; cdr3_aa: CASSPQSGNRLSSGYGYTF; cdr3_nt: TGTGCCAGCTCACCACAATCGGGGAATCGGCTCAGCTCAGGCTATGGCTACACCTTC
clone_size: .; j_call: TRBJ2-3; v_call: TRBV2; d_call: .; cdr3_aa: CASSLRGDTQYF; cdr3_nt: TGTGCCAGCAGCTTAAGGGGAGATACGCAGTATTTT
clone_size: .; j_call: TRBJ2-1; v_call: TRBV5-1; d_call: .; cdr3_aa: CASSSSTGSVRNEQFF; cdr3_nt: TGCGCCAGCAGCTCCAGTACAGGGTCCGTTCGAAATGAGCAGTTCTTC
clone_size: .; j_call: TRBJ2-1; v_call: TRBV5-1; d_call: TRBD1; cdr3_aa: CASSRDTDRGNEQFF; cdr3_nt: TGCGCCAGCAGCCGAGACACGGACAGGGGCAATGAGCAGTTCTTC
clone_size: .; j_call: TRBJ1-1; v_call: TRBV18; d_call: .; cdr3_aa: CASSPRRANTEAFF; cdr3_nt: TGTGCCAGCTCACCACGGCGGGCCAACACTGAAGCTTTCTTT
clone_size: .; j_call: TRBJ2-7; v_call: TRBV15; d_call: TRBD1; cdr3_aa: CATSSDRGWRGEQYF; cdr3_nt: TGTGCCACCAGCAGCGACAGGGGGTGGCGGGGCGAGCAGTACTTC
clone_size: once; j_call: TRBJ1-1; v_call: TRBV6-6; d_call: TRBD1; cdr3_aa: CASSTFGQGENTEAFF; cdr3_nt: TGTGCCAGCAGTACCTTCGGACAGGGAGAGAACACTGAAGCTTTCTTT
clone_size: .; j_call: TRBJ1-2; v_call: TRBV6-1; d_call: TRBD1; cdr3_aa: CASSETGGPPFF; cdr3_nt: TGTGCCAGCAGTGAAACAGGGGGCCCGCCTTTCTTC
clone_size: .; j_call: TRBJ2-1; v_call: TRBV7-9; d_call: .; cdr3_aa: CASSLLLTENEQFF; cdr3_nt: TGTGCCAGCAGCTTACTATTGACAGAAAATGAGCAGTTCTTC
clone_size: .; j_call: TRBJ2-3; v_call: TRBV18; d_call: TRBD1; cdr3_aa: CASSPRTGSTDTQYF; cdr3_nt: TGTGCCAGCTCACCTCGGACAGGGAGCACAGATACGCAGTATTTT
clone_size: .; j_call: TRBJ1-6; v_call: TRBV7-2; d_call: .; cdr3_aa: CASSLATGKVWSPLHF; cdr3_nt: TGTGCCAGCAGCTTAGCTACGGGAAAGGTGTGGTCACCCCTCCACTTT
clone_size: .; j_call: TRBJ2-1; v_call: TRBV7-3; d_call: TRBD2; cdr3_aa: CASSLGGEKYNEQFF; cdr3_nt: TGTGCCAGCAGCTTAGGGGGGGAGAAGTACAATGAGCAGTTCTTC
clone_size: .; j_call: TRBJ2-1; v_call: TRBV4-1; d_call: .; cdr3_aa: CASSQERRGGQFF; cdr3_nt: TGCGCCAGCAGCCAAGAGCGGCGGGGTGGACAGTTCTTC